The 32 T cell receptor beta chains presented below share a single source sample, sequenced in a study of identical twins. TCRdb analysed the 5' RACE reads with MiXCR anew, one entry per CDR3 protein. The sample holds more than 1.5 million distinct CDR3 sequences; less than 35% are singletons and the top ten take about 0.3%. Sequencing used cord blood. The receptors stem from a newborn girl in good health.

The V and J genes are TRBV10-3 and TRBJ1-5; D perhaps matches TRBD1 (6 bases). The CDR3 covers 15 residues. V was shortened by 3 bases and J by 2 bases, with 11 bases between the two germline ends. Germline V lookup: CDR1 ENHRY, CDR2 SYGVKD. CDR3 nucleotides: TGTGCCATCAGTGAATGGGGGGCGCGCAATCAGCCCCAGCATTTT. Translated, it gives CAISEWGARNQPQHF.

The chain employs TRBV7-9 and TRBJ2-1, with 9 bases aligning to TRBD2. J gave up 3 bases and V 5 bases, and 5 bases lay outside the gene matches. In germline, CDR1 is SEHNR, CDR2 FQNEAQ (reference sequence). The CDR3 is made up of 15 amino acids. The CDR3 region is CASSPSGERYNEQFF. Written as DNA, the CDR3 is TGTGCCAGCAGCCCTAGCGGGGAGCGCTACAATGAGCAGTTCTTC. The whole variable domain, filled in from reference TRBV7-9 and TRBJ2-1, reads DTGVSQNPRHKITKRGQNVTFRCDPISEHNRLYWYRQTLGQGPEFLTYFQNEAQLEKSRLLSDRFSAERPKGSFSTLEIQRTEQGDSAMYLCASSPSGERYNEQFFGPGTRLTVL.

This clonotype was recorded many times. This chain joins TRBV9 and TRBJ1-2; maybe TRBD1 (6 bases). The germline V gene has CDR1 SGDLS and CDR2 YYNGEE. This CDR3 region has 16 residues. V was pared by 3 bases and J by 1 base, with 16 bases between. The CDR3: CASSAYTGGRNYGYTF. The CDR3 nucleotides are TGTGCCAGCAGCGCATATACGGGGGGCCGTAACTATGGCTACACCTTC.

With regard to this clonotype: A much larger clonotype is one base distant, so this may be a read error. This chain connects TRBV28 to TRBJ2-7; no clear D gene. The CDR3 sequence is 13 residues long. V was cut by 3 bases and J by 7 bases, with 13 bases left in between. Germline CDR1 and CDR2: MDHEN and SYDVKM. CDR3 residues: CASSFVPYNEQYF. The CDR3, as DNA: TGTGCCAGCAGTTTCGTCCCCTACAATGAGCAGTACTTC. Full variable domain (missing parts from reference TRBV28 and TRBJ2-7): DVKVTQSSRYLVKRTGEKVFLECVQDMDHENMFWYRQDPGLGLRLIYFSYDVKMKEKGDIPEGYSVSREKKERFSLILESASTNQTSMYLCASSFVPYNEQYFGPGTRLTVT.

The genes are TRBV20-1 and TRBJ2-7; D perhaps matches TRBD2 (6 bases). The CDR3 sequence is 18 residues long. Germline lookup yields CDR1 DFQATT and CDR2 SNEGSKA (reference sequence). V was clipped by 3 bases and J by 3 bases, with 27 bases between them. The CDR3 loop reads CSARGGLRQSRNGYEQYF. DNA of the CDR3: TGCAGTGCTAGGGGGGGACTCCGACAATCCCGGAACGGCTACGAGCAGTACTTC.

The chain has TRBV4-1 and TRBJ1-5; weak D call: TRBD1 (6 bases). CDR1 and CDR2 from the germline V gene are MGHRA and YSYEKL. Trimming shortened V by 1 base and J by 7 bases, and 11 bases separated the two germline ends. The length of the CDR3 is 14 residues. The CDR3 spells CASSQAGGLQPQHF. In DNA form, the CDR3 reads TGCGCCAGCAGCCAAGCTGGGGGGCTGCAGCCCCAGCATTTT.

Turning to this clonotype: The limits of the CDR3 on the DNA are not certain, so only TCRdb's listed CDR3 is given. The chain links TRBV7-2 to TRBJ2-1; the table gives TRBD1 as D, unverified against the DNA. The germline CDR1 and CDR2 sequences are SGHTA and FQGNSA. The CDR3 extends over 15 residues, inclusive of both ends. The CDR3 loop reads CASSVGQGTYNEHFF.

The rearrangement links TRBV30 to TRBJ2-5; tentative D call: TRBD2 (5 bases). CDR3 size: 12 residues. The V gene's germline CDR1 is GTSNPN and CDR2 SVGIG (reference sequence). The V gene lost 3 bases and the J gene lost 2 bases, with 7 bases spanning the gap. This chain's CDR3 is CAWRLVQETQYF. DNA of the CDR3: TGTGCCTGGAGACTAGTACAAGAGACCCAGTACTTC.

This clonotype occurred a few times. V and J are TRBV29-1 and TRBJ1-2; D uncertain. Germline CDR1 and CDR2: SQVTM and ANQGSEA. The CDR3 is 11 residues long. Trimming shortened V by 5 bases and J by 2 bases, and 6 bases separated the two germline ends. CDR3 sequence reads: CSVRQNYGYTF. The CDR3 coding sequence is TGCAGCGTTCGCCAGAACTATGGCTACACCTTC.

The chain is built from TRBV2 and TRBJ2-1; D ambiguous. Germline-derived CDR1 and CDR2 are SNHLY and FYNNEI. V lost 4 bases, J lost 6 bases, and 16 bases lay in between. This CDR3 has 15 amino acids. In DNA form, the CDR3 reads TGTGCCAGCAGTGCCGGGTGGCGGCTCGGCAATGAGCAGTTCTTC. As protein: CASSAGWRLGNEQFF.

This clonotype was recorded only once. This may stem from a read error, because a much larger clone lies one nucleotide away. V usage is TRBV29-1 and J usage is TRBJ2-7, with TRBD2 matching over 7 bases. The CDR3 has 14 residues. In germline, CDR1 is SQVTM, CDR2 ANQGSEA. In DNA, the CDR3 is TGCGGCGTTGTGGGAGGGGATCTCTCCTACGAGCAGTACTTC. Its translation is CGVVGGDLSYEQYF.

This chain joins TRBV28 and TRBJ2-5, with 10 bases identical to TRBD1. Germline trimming cut 6 bases from V and 11 bases from J; bases unmatched to any gene: 15. CDR1 and CDR2 (germline): MDHEN, SYDVKM. The CDR3 is 15 residues long. CDR3: CASSPGTGVHNEQYF. As DNA, the CDR3 is TGTGCCAGCAGCCCCGGGACAGGGGTCCACAATGAGCAGTACTTC.

The V gene is TRBV28, the J gene TRBJ2-7; 7 positions match TRBD2. This CDR3 is built from 16 residues. V was pared by 6 bases and J by 4 bases, with 15 bases of the junction left unmatched. The germline gives CDR1 MDHEN, CDR2 SYDVKM. In DNA, the CDR3 is TGTGCCAGCAGCTCCCCTAGCGGAAAAGAAAAATACGAGCAGTACTTC. Its translation is CASSSPSGKEKYEQYF.

This clonotype was found a few times. This chain links TRBV19 with TRBJ1-2; tentative D call: TRBD1 (6 bases). The germline V gene has CDR1 LNHDA and CDR2 SQIVND (reference sequence). Trimming took 8 bases from V and 3 from J, leaving 19 bases between them. The CDR3 consists of 15 residues. The CDR3 DNA sequence: TGTGCCAGTTCAACAAACAACAGGGACCACTATGGCTACACCTTC. Its translation: CASSTNNRDHYGYTF. The whole variable domain, remainder taken from reference TRBV19 and TRBJ1-2, is DGGITQSPKYLFRKEGQNVTLSCEQNLNHDAMYWYRQDPGQGLRLIYYSQIVNDFQKGDIAEGYSVSREKKESFPLTVTSAQKNPTAFYLCASSTNNRDHYGYTFGSGTRLTVV.

V is TRBV20-1 and J is TRBJ1-2; D call uncertain. Germline V gene data show CDR1 as DFQATT and CDR2 as SNEGSKA (reference sequence). The length of the CDR3 is 12 residues. V was shortened by 4 bases and J by 0 bases, with 6 bases between the two germline ends. CDR3 sequence reads: CSATGSNYGYTF. The DNA of the CDR3 is TGCAGTGCTACCGGGTCTAACTATGGCTACACCTTC.

This clonotype has just a few counts. The chain is built from TRBV12-5 and TRBJ2-1; 13 nucleotides align to TRBD2. J was trimmed by 5 bases and V by 5 bases; bases with no gene match: 3. Germline loops: CDR1 LGHNT, CDR2 FRNRAP. The CDR3 extends over 15 amino acids. The CDR3 DNA reads TGTGCTAGTGGTGGGGGACTAGCGGGGAACAATGAGCAGTTCTTC. Protein: CASGGGLAGNNEQFF.

This clonotype appeared a single time. V usage is TRBV3-1 and J usage is TRBJ2-5, with D possibly matching TRBD2 (7 bases). V was trimmed by 0 bases and J by 3 bases, leaving 14 bases between them. This CDR3 region has 16 residues. Germline loops: CDR1 LGHDT, CDR2 YNNKEL (reference sequence). The chain's CDR3 is CASSQDFSGGKETQYF. CDR3 DNA sequence: TGTGCCAGCAGCCAAGATTTTTCGGGGGGCAAAGAGACCCAGTACTTC.

The gene calls are TRBV27 and TRBJ2-7, with no clear D. This CDR3 is 14 amino acids long. V lost 4 bases and J lost 4, with 14 bases in between. Germline V gene data show CDR1 as MNHEY and CDR2 as SMNVEV (reference sequence). The CDR3 here is CASSSILRRYEQYF. CDR3 sequence (DNA): TGTGCCAGCAGTTCCATTCTCAGAAGATACGAGCAGTACTTC.

This clonotype was counted between two and nine times. The chain recombines TRBV6-1 with TRBJ2-5; D ambiguous. V lost 6 bases, J lost 5 bases, and 10 bases lay in between. This CDR3 is built from 12 residues. Germline CDR1 reads MNHNS; CDR2 reads SASEGT. CDR3 nucleotide sequence: TGTGCCAGCAGACCACCCCGTGAGACCCAGTACTTC. Translation gives CASRPPRETQYF.

This sequence joins TRBV28 and TRBJ2-3, with D perhaps TRBD1 (6 bases). The CDR3 is 15 amino acids. Germline V gives CDR1 MDHEN, CDR2 SYDVKM. With 3 bases removed from V and 6 bases from J, the gap between germline ends came to 16 bases. The CDR3 is CASSFRDIGEDTQYF. CDR3 nucleotide sequence: TGTGCCAGCAGTTTCCGGGACATAGGGGAGGATACGCAGTATTTT.

The chain recombines TRBV9 with TRBJ2-7; 7 bases agree with TRBD1. From germline, CDR1 is SGDLS and CDR2 YYNGEE. The CDR3 runs to 15 residues. V gave up 4 bases and J gave up 3 bases; unmatched junction bases: 10. CDR3 coding DNA: TGTGCCAGCAGCCCCCAACAGGGGAATTACTACGAGCAGTACTTC. This encodes CASSPQQGNYYEQYF.

This clonotype showed up many times. This sequence joins TRBV5-1 and TRBJ1-2; D is uncertain. The CDR3 contains 12 residues. V shed 0 bases and J shed 13 bases, with 13 bases lying between them. From germline, CDR1 is SGHRS and CDR2 YFSETQ. In DNA, the CDR3 is TGCGCCAGCAGCTTGGGAACTGAGGGAGGCACCTTC. Translation: CASSLGTEGGTF.

In its sample, this clonotype was seen many times. The chain carries TRBV10-3 and TRBJ2-3, with a weak D call TRBD1 (6 bases). The CDR3 runs to 14 residues. Germline CDR1 ENHRY, CDR2 SYGVKD. V was cut by 2 bases and J by 2 bases, with 8 bases left in between. The CDR3 nucleotides read TGTGCCATCAGTGAGCGGGACAACACAGATACGCAGTATTTT. As protein: CAISERDNTDTQYF.

This clonotype has a handful of counts. The chain joins TRBV24-1 to TRBJ2-3; D is undetermined. CDR1 and CDR2 (germline): KGHDR, SFDVKD. Deletions cut 3 bases from V and 2 bases from J, with 11 bases between. This CDR3 comprises 15 residues. This CDR3 is CATSDPRTATDTQYF. In DNA form, the CDR3 reads TGTGCCACCAGTGATCCTAGGACCGCCACAGATACGCAGTATTTT.

J is TRBJ2-1 and V is TRBV19; D is unclear. This CDR3 is 17 amino acids long. Between the trimmed V and J ends, which lost 6 bases and 4 bases, there was a span of 22 bases. Per germline, CDR1 LNHDA and CDR2 SQIVND (reference sequence). CDR3 sequence (DNA): TGTGCCAGTAGCGACCGACTCGCTAGGACGCTTTACAATGAGCAGTTCTTC. Translation gives CASSDRLARTLYNEQFF.

As regards this clonotype: An end of the junction does not agree with germline; a read error may underlie this. The J gene is TRBJ2-1, the V gene TRBV12-3 or TRBV12-4; the match to TRBD2 covers 10 bases. CDR3 length: 21 residues. The CDR3 region is CASSLKGLATERISSYSEQFF. The CDR3 nucleotides read TGTGCCAGCAGTTTAAAGGGACTAGCGACCGAGAGAATAAGCTCCTACAGTGAGCAGTTCTTC.

This clonotype was observed at least ten times. The chain carries TRBV7-2 and TRBJ2-7; the match to TRBD2 covers 7 bases. With 3 bases clipped from V and 0 bases from J, the junction kept 2 bases outside the gene matches. Germline V lookup: CDR1 SGHTA, CDR2 FQGNSA. The CDR3 is made up of 14 amino acids. DNA of the CDR3: TGTGCCAGCAGCTTGGGGGACTACTCCTACGAGCAGTACTTC. This encodes CASSLGDYSYEQYF.

The chain carries TRBV27 and TRBJ2-5; 9 positions match TRBD2. The closer fit of TRBJ2-7 to the DNA end suggests the J call may be wrong. The germline CDR1 and CDR2 sequences are MNHEY and SMNVEV (reference sequence). The CDR3 is 15 residues long. The CDR3 region has the DNA TGTGCCAGCAGCCGAGACGGACTAGCGCTGGTCGAGCAGTACTTC. Translated: CASSRDGLALVEQYF.

The chain couples TRBV27 to TRBJ2-3, with 11 bases lining up with TRBD2. V was pared by 5 bases and J by 4 bases, with 5 bases of the junction left unmatched. Looked up from germline, CDR1 is MNHEY and CDR2 is SMNVEV (reference sequence). CDR3 length: 15 residues. DNA of the CDR3: TGTGCCAGCAGTATCCTACTAGCGGGGGCAGATACGCAGTATTTT. Amino acid sequence: CASSILLAGADTQYF.

This sequence joins TRBV24-1 and TRBJ2-1, with 9 bases aligning to TRBD1. J gave up 5 bases and V 8 bases, and 9 bases lay outside the gene matches. Germline V lookup: CDR1 KGHDR, CDR2 SFDVKD. The CDR3 runs 15 residues. This CDR3 reads CATMGAGTGNNEQFF. For the CDR3, the DNA is TGTGCCACCATGGGTGCCGGGACAGGGAACAATGAGCAGTTCTTC.

This clonotype was picked up a small number of times. The rearrangement joins TRBV7-9 to TRBJ1-1; TRBD1 agrees at 7 bases. There are 12 residues in the CDR3. The V gene's germline CDR1 is SEHNR and CDR2 FQNEAQ (reference sequence). The junction had 6 bases not matched to a gene; V was cut back by 7 bases and J by 7 bases. CDR3 coding DNA: TGTGCCAGCATAAGTACAGGGGTTGAAGCTTTCTTT. This translates into CASISTGVEAFF.

Note on this clonotype: One end of the junction fails to match germline, which may point to a read error. The chain joins TRBV6-1 to TRBJ2-1; D may match TRBD1 or TRBD2 (5 bases each). CDR3 size: 15 residues. Germline V lookup: CDR1 MNHNS, CDR2 SASEGT. CDR3 residues: CVSSPGRRSYNEQFF. The CDR3, as DNA: TGTGTCAGCAGTCCGGGACGCCGATCCTACAATGAGCAGTTCTTC.